The clone carrying this T cell receptor beta chain has only one observation. This entry comes from a study of shared clonotypes between healthy human individuals. In the study overall: Plates per donor: three CD4 naive, three CD4 memory, two CD8 naive, one CD8 memory.

Methods used by the authors: Owing to the provision of junction-only sequences devoid of quality scores by immunoSEQ, filtering differed. Assay used: immunoSEQ multiplex PCR; TCRdb lists only in-frame clones, some missing. The V and J calls and clone size come from that table; D and trimming were worked out from the DNA. The sample includes around 2.1 million clones, 93% of them seen just once. It was CD45RO-negative cells, positively selected for CCR7, that made up naive CD8 cells, with terminally differentiated effector memory CD45RA+ cells excluded. V shed 3 bases and J 2 bases; nucleotides not matched to a gene: 10. The germline V gene has CDR1 SGHRS and CDR2 YFSETQ. CDR3 length: 16 amino acids.

The chain couples TRBV5-1 to TRBJ2-7, with 8 bases that match TRBD2. Material for sequencing was naive CD8+ T cells from PBMCs. The TCR sequence derives from a young man in good health. Some clones in this sample may be carry-over from other donors' samples. CDR3 amino acids: CASSSTRGSGAYEQYF. In DNA form, the CDR3 reads TGCGCCAGCAGCTCGACGCGAGGTAGCGGGGCCTACGAGCAGTACTTC.